A selection of T cell receptor beta chains follows, all from one sample in a study of blood T cell repertoires in COVID-19. The repertoire was sequenced with immunoSEQ multiplex PCR; TCRdb's copy has only in-frame clones and lacks some. The sample holds roughly 60,000 clones, roughly 86% seen once. Sequencing used peripheral blood. The receptor set was obtained from a man aged 50 to 60 with active COVID-19. The CDR3 runs from the conserved cysteine through the conserved F or W. Each record gives: CDR3 protein, CDR3 DNA, V gene, D gene, clone size, J gene. D genes are given only for firm matches. A row's size may be missing; if present it is once, few, many or a size class.

cdr3_aa: CSVYLAGVTGELFF
cdr3_nt: TGCAGCGTGTATTTAGCGGGGGTCACCGGGGAGCTGTTTTTT
v_call: TRBV29-1
d_call: TRBD2
clone_size: NA
j_call: TRBJ2-2

cdr3_aa: CASSPWVSGGFANTGELFF
cdr3_nt: TGTGCCAGCAGCCCTTGGGTTAGCGGGGGGTTCGCGAACACCGGGGAGCTGTTTTTT
v_call: TRBV13
d_call: TRBD2
clone_size: few
j_call: TRBJ2-2

cdr3_aa: CSVSRTGAIETQYF
cdr3_nt: TGCAGCGTTAGTAGGACAGGGGCGATTGAGACCCAGTACTTC
v_call: TRBV29-1
d_call: TRBD1
clone_size: once
j_call: TRBJ2-5

cdr3_aa: CASSSDGLATQYF
cdr3_nt: TGTGCCAGCAGCTCAGATGGTTTAGCGACCCAGTACTTC
v_call: TRBV7-9
d_call: NA
clone_size: few
j_call: TRBJ2-5

cdr3_aa: CATAAGQGYGQYF
cdr3_nt: TGTGCCACCGCGGCGGGACAGGGTTACGGGCAGTACTTC
v_call: TRBV6-5
d_call: TRBD1
clone_size: NA
j_call: TRBJ2-7

cdr3_aa: CASSYRGPSYEQYF
cdr3_nt: TGTGCCAGCAGTTACAGGGGTCCTTCCTACGAGCAGTACTTC
v_call: TRBV6-6
d_call: NA
clone_size: NA
j_call: TRBJ2-7

cdr3_aa: CASSYGPGTNYGYTF
cdr3_nt: TGTGCCAGCAGTTACGGTCCGGGAACTAACTATGGCTACACCTTC
v_call: TRBV6-5
d_call: NA
clone_size: NA
j_call: TRBJ1-2

cdr3_aa: CASSYEGAYGYTF
cdr3_nt: TGTGCCAGCAGTTACGAGGGGGCTTATGGCTACACCTTC
v_call: TRBV6-5
d_call: TRBD1
clone_size: NA
j_call: TRBJ1-2

cdr3_aa: CASSLGRPGTSGGMFF
cdr3_nt: TGCGCCAGCAGCTTGGGCCGTCCCGGAACTAGCGGGGGAATGTTCTTC
v_call: TRBV5-1
d_call: TRBD2
clone_size: NA
j_call: TRBJ2-1

cdr3_aa: CASSQTGTSGGAGDTQYF
cdr3_nt: TGCGCCAGCAGCCAGACCGGGACTAGCGGGGGGGCCGGAGATACGCAGTATTTT
v_call: TRBV5-1
d_call: TRBD2
clone_size: NA
j_call: TRBJ2-3

cdr3_aa: CASSKIGTVGVMNTEAFF
cdr3_nt: TGTGCCAGCAGCAAAATTGGGACAGTTGGGGTCATGAACACTGAAGCTTTCTTT
v_call: TRBV21-1
d_call: NA
clone_size: NA
j_call: TRBJ1-1

cdr3_aa: CASSPQGAEGQPQHF
cdr3_nt: TGTGCCAGCTCACCACAGGGGGCGGAAGGACAGCCCCAGCATTTT
v_call: TRBV18
d_call: TRBD1
clone_size: NA
j_call: TRBJ1-5

cdr3_aa: CASSAQGFSEAFF
cdr3_nt: TGTGCCAGCAGCGCACAGGGTTTCTCTGAAGCTTTCTTT
v_call: TRBV9
d_call: NA
clone_size: NA
j_call: TRBJ1-1

cdr3_aa: CASSLGDAGTDTQYF
cdr3_nt: TGTGCCAGCAGCCTTGGGGACGCGGGGACAGATACGCAGTATTTT
v_call: TRBV9
d_call: NA
clone_size: NA
j_call: TRBJ2-3

cdr3_aa: CASSDPGTASGELFF
cdr3_nt: TGTGCCAGCAGCGACCCCGGGACAGCAAGCGGGGAGCTGTTTTTT
v_call: TRBV14
d_call: TRBD1
clone_size: NA
j_call: TRBJ2-2

cdr3_aa: CASSLVALAFGKSYEQYF
cdr3_nt: TGTGCCAGCAGCTTAGTTGCGTTAGCTTTCGGGAAATCCTACGAGCAGTACTTC
v_call: TRBV7-9
d_call: NA
clone_size: NA
j_call: TRBJ2-7

cdr3_aa: CSVEVLEGKGGYTF
cdr3_nt: TGCAGCGTTGAAGTATTGGAGGGGAAGGGTGGCTACACCTTC
v_call: TRBV29-1
d_call: NA
clone_size: NA
j_call: TRBJ1-2

cdr3_aa: CASSLDIAAGLNTGELFF
cdr3_nt: TGTGCCAGCAGCTTAGATATCGCGGCGGGGCTAAACACCGGGGAGCTGTTTTTT
v_call: TRBV11-3
d_call: NA
clone_size: NA
j_call: TRBJ2-2

cdr3_aa: CASSYSLLNTEAFF
cdr3_nt: TGTGCCAGCAGCTACAGCCTCCTGAACACTGAAGCTTTCTTT
v_call: TRBV4-2
d_call: NA
clone_size: NA
j_call: TRBJ1-1

cdr3_aa: CASINTDRRTEGYTF
cdr3_nt: TGTGCCAGCATCAATACGGACAGACGAACGGAGGGCTACACCTTC
v_call: TRBV5-6
d_call: NA
clone_size: few
j_call: TRBJ1-2

cdr3_aa: CASSPDRDRRTGELFF
cdr3_nt: TGTGCCAGCAGCCCCGACAGGGATCGACGGACCGGGGAGCTGTTTTTT
v_call: TRBV11-2
d_call: TRBD1
clone_size: NA
j_call: TRBJ2-2

cdr3_aa: CASSSGWNTGELFF
cdr3_nt: TGTGCCAGCAGTTCTGGCTGGAACACCGGGGAGCTGTTTTTT
v_call: TRBV6-6
d_call: NA
clone_size: NA
j_call: TRBJ2-2

cdr3_aa: CASSLSGGASFF
cdr3_nt: TGTGCCAGCAGCCTAAGCGGGGGGGCCTCGTTCTTC
v_call: TRBV7-8
d_call: TRBD2
clone_size: NA
j_call: TRBJ2-1

cdr3_aa: CASSGKSGDTQYF
cdr3_nt: TGCGCCAGCAGCGGAAAGTCGGGAGATACGCAGTATTTT
v_call: TRBV5-1
d_call: NA
clone_size: NA
j_call: TRBJ2-3

cdr3_aa: CASSSGTGTYEQYF
cdr3_nt: TGTGCCAGCAGCTCCGGGACAGGGACCTACGAGCAGTACTTC
v_call: TRBV7-9
d_call: TRBD1
clone_size: NA
j_call: TRBJ2-7

cdr3_aa: CASSQDEEANSPLHF
cdr3_nt: TGCGCCAGCAGCCAAGATGAAGAAGCTAATTCACCCCTCCACTTT
v_call: TRBV4-3
d_call: NA
clone_size: NA
j_call: TRBJ1-6

cdr3_aa: CASSLATGGNYEQYF
cdr3_nt: TGTGCCAGCAGCTTAGCTACAGGGGGTAACTACGAGCAGTACTTC
v_call: TRBV7-8
d_call: TRBD1
clone_size: NA
j_call: TRBJ2-7

cdr3_aa: CASSHLQGRAKTQYF
cdr3_nt: TGCGCCAGCAGCCACTTACAGGGTAGAGCGAAGACCCAGTACTTC
v_call: TRBV4-1
d_call: NA
clone_size: once
j_call: TRBJ2-5

cdr3_aa: CASSGNRGLEQYF
cdr3_nt: TGTGCCAGTAGTGGAAACAGGGGTCTCGAGCAGTACTTC
v_call: TRBV19
d_call: TRBD1
clone_size: once
j_call: TRBJ2-7

cdr3_aa: CASSYYNEQFF
cdr3_nt: TGTGCCAGCAGTTACTACAATGAGCAGTTCTTC
v_call: TRBV7-2
d_call: NA
clone_size: once
j_call: TRBJ2-1

cdr3_aa: CASSLTGTGLYNEQFF
cdr3_nt: TGTGCCAGCAGCCTCACGGGGACAGGGCTATACAATGAGCAGTTCTTC
v_call: TRBV7-8
d_call: TRBD1
clone_size: once
j_call: TRBJ2-1

cdr3_aa: CASNPGHLFSGNTIYF
cdr3_nt: TGTGCCAGTAATCCGGGACACCTTTTCTCTGGAAACACCATATATTTT
v_call: TRBV19
d_call: NA
clone_size: NA
j_call: TRBJ1-3

cdr3_aa: CASKEAGAHTGELFF
cdr3_nt: TGTGCCAGCAAAGAAGCGGGGGCCCACACCGGGGAGCTGTTTTTT
v_call: TRBV2
d_call: TRBD2
clone_size: few
j_call: TRBJ2-2

cdr3_aa: CASSEDPARDRANIQYF
cdr3_nt: TGTGCCAGCAGTGAAGACCCAGCGCGGGACAGGGCAAACATTCAGTACTTC
v_call: TRBV6-1
d_call: TRBD1
clone_size: NA
j_call: TRBJ2-4

cdr3_aa: CASSVGLPRSYNEQFF
cdr3_nt: TGTGCCAGCAGCGTAGGCCTCCCCAGGTCCTACAATGAGCAGTTCTTC
v_call: TRBV9
d_call: NA
clone_size: NA
j_call: TRBJ2-1

cdr3_aa: CASSYTRGGSTETQYF
cdr3_nt: TGTGCCAGCAGTTACACCCGCGGTGGCAGCACGGAGACCCAGTACTTC
v_call: TRBV6-6
d_call: NA
clone_size: NA
j_call: TRBJ2-5

cdr3_aa: CASSVRQGGPYTF
cdr3_nt: TGTGCCAGCAGTGTTAGACAGGGTGGCCCTTACACCTTC
v_call: TRBV6-4
d_call: TRBD1
clone_size: NA
j_call: TRBJ1-2

cdr3_aa: CATRSDYLWEGNSPLHF
cdr3_nt: TGTGCCACCAGAAGTGACTATCTCTGGGAGGGAAATTCACCCCTCCACTTT
v_call: TRBV24-1
d_call: NA
clone_size: NA
j_call: TRBJ1-6

cdr3_aa: CASSPSHDTGELFF
cdr3_nt: TGTGCCAGCAGCCCATCACATGACACCGGGGAGCTGTTTTTT
v_call: TRBV28
d_call: NA
clone_size: NA
j_call: TRBJ2-2

cdr3_aa: CASSILARGNSPLHF
cdr3_nt: TGTGCCAGTAGTATTCTGGCTAGAGGGAATTCACCCCTCCACTTT
v_call: TRBV19
d_call: NA
clone_size: few
j_call: TRBJ1-6

cdr3_aa: CASSGGMKKETQYF
cdr3_nt: TGTGCCAGCAGCGGGGGGATGAAAAAAGAGACCCAGTACTTC
v_call: TRBV7-8
d_call: NA
clone_size: NA
j_call: TRBJ2-5

cdr3_aa: CASSYSVRRVGAEAFF
cdr3_nt: TGTGCCAGCAGTTACTCGGTGAGGAGGGTGGGCGCTGAAGCTTTCTTT
v_call: TRBV6-5
d_call: NA
clone_size: NA
j_call: TRBJ1-1

cdr3_aa: CASSLGSSGAGEQYF
cdr3_nt: TGTGCCAGCAGCTTAGGAAGTAGCGGGGCGGGAGAGCAGTACTTC
v_call: TRBV7-2
d_call: TRBD2
clone_size: NA
j_call: TRBJ2-7

cdr3_aa: CASNQGYEQYF
cdr3_nt: TGTGCCAGCAACCAGGGTTACGAGCAGTACTTC
v_call: TRBV6-5
d_call: NA
clone_size: NA
j_call: TRBJ2-7

cdr3_aa: CASSQGLLGYTF
cdr3_nt: TGTGCCAGCAGCCAAGGACTTTTAGGCTACACCTTC
v_call: TRBV3-1/TRBV3-2
d_call: NA
clone_size: NA
j_call: TRBJ1-2

cdr3_aa: CASSVQGGNSPLHF
cdr3_nt: TGTGCCAGCAGCGTACAGGGAGGGAATTCACCCCTCCACTTT
v_call: TRBV9
d_call: NA
clone_size: NA
j_call: TRBJ1-6

cdr3_aa: CASSNRDRYPYNEQFF
cdr3_nt: TGTGCCAGTAGCAACCGGGACAGGTATCCTTACAATGAGCAGTTCTTC
v_call: TRBV19
d_call: TRBD1
clone_size: NA
j_call: TRBJ2-1

cdr3_aa: CASSLAVGAEQFF
cdr3_nt: TGTGCCAGCAGCTTGGCCGTAGGAGCTGAGCAGTTCTTC
v_call: TRBV5-6
d_call: NA
clone_size: NA
j_call: TRBJ2-1

cdr3_aa: CASILQGKNTEAFF
cdr3_nt: TGTGCCAGCATTCTACAGGGCAAGAACACTGAAGCTTTCTTT
v_call: TRBV6-6
d_call: NA
clone_size: NA
j_call: TRBJ1-1

cdr3_aa: CAISDGGASDGDEQFF
cdr3_nt: TGTGCCATCAGTGACGGGGGGGCTTCGGATGGCGATGAGCAGTTCTTC
v_call: TRBV10-3
d_call: TRBD2
clone_size: NA
j_call: TRBJ2-1